The source of this TCR beta chain is a study of lymphopenia after photon versus proton radiotherapy. Some clones are missing from TCRdb's copy, which holds only in-frame ones; the method was immunoSEQ multiplex PCR. The sample carries over 50,000 clones, 75% to 90% recorded once. This CDR3 comprises 16 residues. The gene calls are TRBV21-1 and TRBJ2-1; the table's D call of TRBD2 was not tested on the DNA. TRBV21-1 counts as a pseudogene. The clonotype originates from a man between 35 and 55 years old with gastric cancer. The material was peripheral blood, obtained from a patient treated with photon-based radiotherapy. The CDR3 loop reads CASSKPPRGGHNEQFF. For the CDR3, the DNA is TGTGCCAGCAGCAAACCTCCCCGGGGGGGACACAATGAGCAGTTCTTC.